This TCR beta chain was identified during a study of blood T cell repertoires in COVID-19. The wider study: Both acute and convalescent COVID-19 samples were obtained from the United States, Italy and Spain. From T cells, B-cell-depleted T cells, or PBMCs came the material, which was cDNA or gDNA.

The trim removed 3 bases at V and 2 bases at J, leaving 6 bases unmatched. There are 15 residues in the CDR3. Germline CDR1 reads MDHEN; CDR2 reads SYDVKM. Those enrolled in Seattle joined during active infection and were followed longitudinally afterward. The protocol was immunoSEQ multiplex PCR, while the TCRdb copy is restricted to in-frame clones and leaves out a portion. Of some 310,000 clones listed, roughly 90% are singletons. The source material was peripheral blood. The chain uses TRBV28 and TRBJ1-2; 7 bases fit TRBD1. This TCR was sampled from a woman between 35 and 50 years old with COVID-19, enrolled during active disease. The CDR3 region has the DNA TGTGCCAGCAGTTTTTATTCGACAGGGAACTATGGCTACACCTTC. It encodes CASSFYSTGNYGYTF.